This TCR beta chain was recorded in a study of cytomegalovirus exposure and HLA in healthy donors. The primer mix had 60 Vbeta and 13 Jbeta primers. Sequencing was performed with immunoSEQ multiplex PCR; in TCRdb, only in-frame clones are kept and a portion is missing. The data contain approximately 170,000 clones, about 75% of them singletons. Per germline, CDR1 LNHNV and CDR2 YYDKDF (reference sequence). V gave up 0 bases and J gave up 10 bases, with 13 bases separating them. The CDR3 covers 14 residues. V gene TRBV15 combines with J gene TRBJ2-1; possibly TRBD2 for D (6 bases). Material: PBMCs. This receptor was taken from a male donor in good health and CMV-seropositive. The CDR3: CATSRDSGLGEQFF. The CDR3 DNA follows: TGTGCCACCAGCAGAGATAGCGGACTGGGGGAGCAGTTCTTC.